Shown below are 14 T cell receptor beta chains from a single sample sequenced in a study of OX40 agonist ivuxolimab in advanced cancers. The method was immunoSEQ multiplex PCR; TCRdb's version includes in-frame clones alone and lacks a portion of them. The data hold some 18,000 clones, with 80% to 85% observed a single time. Sequenced here: CD4+ or CD8+ T cells sorted from blood, sampled in a trial of the OX40 agonist ivuxolimab. The source is an adult with an advanced solid tumor such as melanoma, head and neck, liver or kidney cancer.

The chain is built from TRBV7-3 and TRBJ2-2; 10 bases line up with TRBD1. V lost 5 bases, J lost 3 bases, and 3 bases stayed unmatched. Germline CDR1 is SGHTA and CDR2 is FQGTGA. CDR3 length: 15 residues. The CDR3 bases are TGTGCCAGCAGCGTCGGACAGGGGGACACCGGGGAGCTGTTTTTT. Translated: CASSVGQGDTGELFF.

The gene calls are TRBV28 and TRBJ2-7; D not certain. Germline-derived CDR1 and CDR2 are MDHEN and SYDVKM. This CDR3 region has 14 residues. V lost 1 base to trimming and J lost 3 bases, with 10 bases between them. CDR3 DNA: TGTGCCAGCAGTTTATCAGGAAGACTCTACGAGCAGTACTTC. Translated: CASSLSGRLYEQYF.

The rearrangement links TRBV11-2 to TRBJ1-2, with 7 bases aligning to TRBD1. CDR3 size: 14 residues. Germline V gene lookup returns CDR1 SGHAT and CDR2 FQNNGV. With V trimmed by 5 bases and J by 4 bases, 7 bases remained unmatched. CDR3 sequence (DNA): TGTGCCAGCAGCCCCGCCGGGACAGCCTATGGCTACACCTTC. Residues: CASSPAGTAYGYTF.

The rearrangement joins TRBV6-1 to TRBJ2-7; 7 bases map to TRBD2. The CDR3 runs 13 residues. V was pared by 7 bases and J by 7 bases, with 10 bases of the junction left unmatched. In germline, CDR1 is MNHNS, CDR2 SASEGT. This CDR3 reads CASILGRGREQYF. For the CDR3, the DNA is TGTGCCAGCATCCTGGGGAGGGGTCGGGAGCAGTACTTC.

This sequence joins TRBV4-1 and TRBJ1-2; possibly TRBD1 for D (5 bases). Germline CDR1 reads MGHRA; CDR2 reads YSYEKL. Trimming removed 3 bases from V and 4 bases from J, with 18 bases in between. The CDR3 extends over 16 amino acids. The CDR3 DNA reads as TGCGCCAGCAGCCATGTCCTGGGGGAGACCCTCTATGGCTACACCTTC. It translates to CASSHVLGETLYGYTF.

This clone appeared once. The chain joins TRBV5-1 to TRBJ2-7; either TRBD1 or TRBD2 may supply D (5 bases each). CDR1 is SGHRS and CDR2 is YFSETQ in the germline V gene. This CDR3 has 15 residues. Deletions cut 7 bases from V and 3 bases from J, with 20 bases between. This CDR3 is CASRSLPGPFYEQYF. Here the CDR3 DNA reads TGCGCCAGCCGCTCACTCCCGGGACCCTTCTACGAGCAGTACTTC. Full variable domain (missing parts from reference TRBV5-1 and TRBJ2-7): KAGVTQTPRYLIKTRGQQVTLSCSPISGHRSVSWYQQTPGQGLQFLFEYFSETQRNKGNFPGRFSGRQFSNSRSEMNVSTLELGDSALYLCASRSLPGPFYEQYFGPGTRLTVT.

This chain links TRBV19 with TRBJ1-5, with no clear D. The CDR3 length is 16 residues. CDR1 and CDR2 from the germline V gene are LNHDA and SQIVND (reference sequence). Trimming took 7 bases from V and 6 from J, leaving 22 bases between them. The CDR3 sequence is CASTPSFDSGAQPQHF. In nucleotides, the CDR3 is TGTGCCAGTACCCCGTCCTTTGATAGTGGTGCTCAGCCCCAGCATTTT. Variable domain in full (rest from reference TRBV19 and TRBJ1-5): DGGITQSPKYLFRKEGQNVTLSCEQNLNHDAMYWYRQDPGQGLRLIYYSQIVNDFQKGDIAEGYSVSREKKESFPLTVTSAQKNPTAFYLCASTPSFDSGAQPQHFGDGTRLSIL.

V is TRBV7-9 and J is TRBJ2-3; possible D gene TRBD2, 6 bases. Trimming shortened V by 4 bases and J by 2 bases, and 13 bases separated the two germline ends. Germline V gene sequence: CDR1 SEHNR, CDR2 FQNEAQ (reference sequence). The CDR3 totals 15 residues. The CDR3 bases are TGTGCCAGCAGCTCAGGGATGGACTACACAGATACGCAGTATTTT. Translation: CASSSGMDYTDTQYF.

This clone occurred a few times. The rearrangement joins TRBV15 to TRBJ1-1, with TRBD1 as a possible D gene (5 bases). The CDR3 totals 16 residues. The V end lost 0 bases, the J end lost 0 bases, and 11 bases lay between the germline ends. Germline CDR1 is LNHNV and CDR2 is YYDKDF (reference sequence). The CDR3 DNA sequence: TGTGCCACCAGCAGAGATCTGGCAGGGATGAACACTGAAGCTTTCTTT. Translation gives CATSRDLAGMNTEAFF.

V is TRBV28 and J is TRBJ1-1; maybe TRBD1 (6 bases). V was clipped by 10 bases and J by 3 bases, with 18 bases between them. CDR3 size: 14 residues. The germline V gene encodes CDR1 MDHEN and CDR2 SYDVKM. This chain's CDR3 is CATKELQGYTEAFF. CDR3 DNA sequence: TGTGCCACCAAAGAGCTCCAGGGGTACACTGAAGCTTTCTTT.

The V call is TRBV27, the J call TRBJ1-2, with D possibly being TRBD1 (5 bases). CDR3 size: 14 residues. With 0 bases removed from V and 2 bases from J, the gap between germline ends came to 7 bases. The germline gives CDR1 MNHEY, CDR2 SMNVEV (reference sequence). DNA for the CDR3: TGTGCCAGCAGTTTATCCGACAGCAACTATGGCTACACCTTC. It translates to CASSLSDSNYGYTF.

The chain joins TRBV28 to TRBJ1-2; D gene uncertain. Looked up from germline, CDR1 is MDHEN and CDR2 is SYDVKM. With 1 base removed from V and 4 bases from J, the gap between germline ends came to 16 bases. The CDR3 has 16 residues. CDR3 in amino acids: CASSLSARSMFYGYTF. The CDR3 coding sequence is TGTGCCAGCAGTTTATCGGCGAGGTCGATGTTCTATGGCTACACCTTC.

The chain links TRBV27 to TRBJ2-7, with D tentatively TRBD2 (6 bases). Germline V gives CDR1 MNHEY, CDR2 SMNVEV (reference sequence). The V and J ends lost 1 base and 0 bases respectively, with 13 bases between them. CDR3 length equals 16 residues. The CDR3 is CASSLLGGSVSYEQYF. CDR3 in DNA: TGTGCCAGCAGTTTATTGGGGGGTTCAGTCTCCTACGAGCAGTACTTC.

The sample holds a few counts of this clone. This chain uses TRBV2 with TRBJ2-1; D not certain. The CDR3 loop spans 14 amino acids. Trimming cost V 8 bases and J 3 bases, with 14 bases left between them. Looked up from germline, CDR1 is SNHLY and CDR2 is FYNNEI. The CDR3 nucleotides are TGTGCCAGCCGACCTCCCGTAAACTACAATGAGCAGTTCTTC. Its translation: CASRPPVNYNEQFF.